Each of the 18 T cell receptor beta chains below was sequenced from the same sample in a study of CD4+ T cells in melanoma. Generated by immunoSEQ multiplex PCR, the TCRdb table keeps only in-frame clones and is missing some. The table has 15,000 to 20,000 clones, approximately 81% seen once. The sequenced sample was cells from a culture (not recorded whether cultured in vitro). The receptor set was obtained from a human donor with melanoma.

The chain uses TRBV29-1 and TRBJ1-3; weak D call: TRBD1 (5 bases). The V end was cut by 2 bases, the J end by 3 bases, with 26 bases between. CDR3 length equals 19 residues. Germline values: CDR1 SQVTM, CDR2 ANQGSEA. The CDR3 is CSVEKSRGGSRVYGNTIYF. The CDR3 nucleotides are TGCAGCGTTGAAAAGAGCCGGGGCGGGTCGAGGGTATATGGAAACACCATATATTTT.

This chain joins TRBV14 and TRBJ1-6, with D tentatively TRBD1 (6 bases). Germline assignment: CDR1 SGHDN and CDR2 FVKESK. The CDR3 extends over 16 amino acids. Trimming cost V 0 bases and J 4 bases, with 10 bases left between them. CDR3 in DNA: TGTGCCAGCAGCCAAGATAAGGGGGGATATAATTCACCCCTCCACTTT. Translating it yields CASSQDKGGYNSPLHF.

The rearrangement uses TRBV5-4 and TRBJ2-7, with TRBD2 matching over 7 bases. V lost 0 bases and J lost 0; bases outside the gene matches: 6. This CDR3 has 16 amino acids. Germline V lookup: CDR1 SGHNT, CDR2 YYREEE (reference sequence). CDR3 region: CASSLEPGTISYEQYF. CDR3 nucleotide sequence: TGTGCCAGCAGCTTGGAACCCGGGACTATCTCCTACGAGCAGTACTTC.

V is TRBV6-1 and J is TRBJ2-1; D ambiguous. In germline, CDR1 is MNHNS, CDR2 SASEGT. The length of the CDR3 is 9 residues. The V end was cut by 4 bases, the J end by 9 bases, with 1 base between. The CDR3 reads CASSGEQFF. The CDR3 nucleotides read TGTGCCAGCAGTGGTGAGCAGTTCTTC.

The sample holds one count of this clone. This chain joins TRBV7-6 and TRBJ1-1, with 9 positions matching TRBD1. CDR1 is SGHVS and CDR2 is FNYEAQ in the germline V gene. With V trimmed by 0 bases and J by 5 bases, 10 bases remained unmatched. The CDR3 length is 17 residues. CDR3: CASSLALLRDRATEAFF. The DNA for the CDR3 is TGTGCCAGCAGCTTAGCGCTCCTCCGGGACAGGGCAACTGAAGCTTTCTTT.

This sequence joins TRBV7-9 and TRBJ1-4; D unresolved. V lost 4 bases and J 4 bases, leaving 10 bases between the germline ends. The CDR3 is made up of 14 amino acids. Germline V gene lookup returns CDR1 SEHNR and CDR2 FQNEAQ (reference sequence). The CDR3 region has the DNA TGTGCCAGCAGCTCCAGTCGCAATAATGAAAAACTGTTTTTT. It yields the protein CASSSSRNNEKLFF.

J is TRBJ2-5 and V is TRBV11-2, with 14 bases identical to TRBD2. CDR1 and CDR2 (germline): SGHAT, FQNNGV. V shed 5 bases and J 0 bases; nucleotides not matched to a gene: 8. The CDR3 covers 18 residues. DNA of the CDR3: TGTGCCAGCAGCCGCCTCCGGACTAGCGGGGGGTACCAAGAGACCCAGTACTTC. Its translation is CASSRLRTSGGYQETQYF.

This sequence joins TRBV5-6 and TRBJ2-2, with TRBD2 as a possible D gene (6 bases). This CDR3 has 15 residues. Trimming stripped 5 bases from V and 4 bases from J, with 15 bases between. The germline V gene has CDR1 SGHDT and CDR2 YYEEEE. CDR3 nucleotide sequence: TGTGCCAGCAGGGCCGGGACGGGAGTCACCGGGGAGCTGTTTTTT. Its translation is CASRAGTGVTGELFF.

This clone is a singleton in its sample. This chain connects TRBV7-2 to TRBJ2-7; D uncertain. The CDR3 has 13 residues. With 5 bases removed from V and 3 bases from J, the gap between germline ends came to 11 bases. Germline-derived CDR1 and CDR2 are SGHTA and FQGNSA. The CDR3 DNA reads as TGTGCCAGCAGCCCCGGCCCCGGCTACGAGCAGTACTTC. Its translation: CASSPGPGYEQYF.

This clone was detected only once. The gene calls are TRBV19 and TRBJ2-5; D is uncertain. Trimming removed 5 bases at V and 7 bases at J, with 17 bases between. The germline V gene has CDR1 LNHDA and CDR2 SQIVND (reference sequence). This CDR3 is 14 amino acids long. CDR3 DNA: TGTGCCAGTAGTCCGGACCCAGATGCGGTGACCCAGTACTTC. It yields the protein CASSPDPDAVTQYF.

V gene TRBV30 combines with J gene TRBJ1-2; no firm D call. Deletions cut 1 base from V and 4 bases from J, with 16 bases between. The CDR3 has 15 amino acids. Germline V lookup: CDR1 GTSNPN, CDR2 SVGIG (reference sequence). CDR3 protein: CAWSAPSAARYGYTF. CDR3 sequence (DNA): TGTGCCTGGAGTGCCCCCTCGGCAGCTCGCTATGGCTACACCTTC.

J is TRBJ1-2 and V is TRBV5-5; D not resolved. The V and J ends lost 2 bases and 6 bases respectively, with 17 bases between them. Germline CDR1 reads SGHKS; CDR2 reads YYEKEE (reference sequence). CDR3 length: 15 residues. CDR3 bases: TGTGCCAGCAGCTTACTCGCCTTACCAACGAATGGCTACACCTTC. It encodes CASSLLALPTNGYTF.

The chain joins TRBV6-1 to TRBJ2-2; possibly TRBD1 for D (6 bases). The germline V and J ends were trimmed by 7 bases and 0 bases, with 12 bases remaining between them. Germline lookup yields CDR1 MNHNS and CDR2 SASEGT. The CDR3 has 15 residues. CDR3 sequence: CASTRTAANTGELFF. The CDR3 coding sequence is TGTGCCAGCACGCGGACAGCCGCGAACACCGGGGAGCTGTTTTTT.

The chain joins TRBV6-1 to TRBJ2-5, with D unresolved. The V end lost 1 base, the J end lost 7 bases, and 10 bases lay between the germline ends. Germline-derived CDR1 and CDR2 are MNHNS and SASEGT. The CDR3 loop spans 13 amino acids. CDR3 protein: CASSEEVIGTQYF. The DNA for the CDR3 is TGTGCCAGCAGTGAAGAGGTCATCGGGACCCAGTACTTC.

The V and J genes are TRBV6-1 and TRBJ1-5; the match to TRBD1 covers 10 bases. This CDR3 comprises 15 residues. The germline V gene has CDR1 MNHNS and CDR2 SASEGT. With V trimmed by 6 bases and J by 3 bases, 5 bases remained unmatched. CDR3 sequence (DNA): TGTGCCAGCAGGGACAGGGGGAGGGTCAATCAGCCCCAGCATTTT. Translation gives CASRDRGRVNQPQHF.

The chain couples TRBV5-6 to TRBJ1-6; tentatively, D is TRBD1 (5 bases). The germline V and J ends were trimmed by 4 bases and 10 bases, with 15 bases remaining between them. From germline, CDR1 is SGHDT and CDR2 YYEEEE. The CDR3 loop spans 14 amino acids. The CDR3 here is CASSVDQGNSPLHF. The CDR3 DNA sequence: TGTGCCAGCAGCGTTGATCAGGGAAACTCACCCCTCCACTTT.

This clone has a single count. The chain recombines TRBV5-4 with TRBJ2-7; tentative D call: TRBD2 (6 bases). Trimming left V 4 bases short and J 0 bases short, with 11 bases between. CDR1 and CDR2 (germline): SGHNT, YYREEE (reference sequence). The CDR3 extends over 14 amino acids. The CDR3 sequence: CASSPGTGSYEQYF. For the CDR3, the DNA is TGTGCCAGCAGCCCCGGGACTGGCTCCTACGAGCAGTACTTC.

V usage is TRBV30 and J usage is TRBJ2-5; 14 positions match TRBD2. This CDR3 is built from 18 residues. Looked up from germline, CDR1 is GTSNPN and CDR2 is SVGIG (reference sequence). V gave up 0 bases and J gave up 5 bases; unmatched junction bases: 11. In DNA form, the CDR3 reads TGTGCCTGGAGTGTAACCCGGACTAGCGGGGGGATGAAGGAGACCCAGTACTTC. This translates into CAWSVTRTSGGMKETQYF.